One sample yielded the 29 T cell receptor beta chains listed below, sequenced in a study of T cell repertoires in cytomegalovirus infection. Antigens of these TCRs are unknown. TCRdb re-derived calls from the reads in MiXCR, one entry per CDR3 protein. The sample lists some 940,000 distinct CDR3 sequences, around 30% occurring once. Sequences were derived from cultured CD8+ T cells from PBMCs, sampled from culture after CMV antigen stimulation. The receptors shown here come from a human donor in good health (CMV status not recorded). Some clones in this sample may be carry-over from other donors' samples.

This clonotype was counted at least ten times. This chain connects TRBV12-3 or TRBV12-4 to TRBJ1-1; D remains unclear. The CDR3 contains 14 residues. Trimming stripped 1 base from V and 4 bases from J, with 10 bases between. In DNA form, the CDR3 reads TGTGCCAGCAGTTTAGATAATCGGTTCACTGAAGCTTTCTTT. This gives the protein CASSLDNRFTEAFF.

This clonotype was counted a few times. This chain uses TRBV7-9 with TRBJ2-6; the D call may be TRBD1 or TRBD2 (5 bases each). The V end was cut by 5 bases, the J end by 0 bases, with 14 bases between. This CDR3 contains 17 residues. Germline V gene data show CDR1 as SEHNR and CDR2 as FQNEAQ (reference sequence). The CDR3 coding sequence is TGTGCCAGCAGCCCCCGGGACGCGGCCTCTGGGGCCAACGTCCTGACTTTC. Translation gives CASSPRDAASGANVLTF.

CDR3 bases: TGCAGCGGGACAGGGTACTATGGCTACACCTTC. Translated, it gives CSGTGYYGYTF. The chain links TRBV29-1 to TRBJ1-2; 8 nucleotides match TRBD1. The CDR3 extends over 11 amino acids. With V trimmed by 7 bases and J by 3 bases, 1 base remained unmatched. From germline, CDR1 is SQVTM and CDR2 ANQGSEA. The entire variable domain, with the rest obtained from reference TRBV29-1 and TRBJ1-2, is as follows: SAVISQKPSRDICQRGTSLTIQCQVDSQVTMMFWYRQQPGQSLTLIATANQGSEATYESGFVIDKFPISRPNLTFSTLTVSNMSPEDSSIYLCSGTGYYGYTFGSGTRLTVV.

V and J are TRBV7-6 and TRBJ2-5; D gene unclear. CDR3 length equals 15 residues. V lost 3 bases and J lost 2, with 13 bases in between. The germline gives CDR1 SGHVS, CDR2 FNYEAQ. CDR3: CASSFKSREQETQYF. The CDR3 DNA is TGTGCCAGCAGCTTCAAGAGTAGAGAACAAGAGACCCAGTACTTC.

V usage is TRBV9 and J usage is TRBJ2-1; the match to TRBD2 covers 7 bases. This CDR3 has 16 residues. V shed 0 bases and J 1 base; nucleotides not matched to a gene: 4. CDR1 and CDR2 (germline): SGDLS, YYNGEE. CDR3 in amino acids: CASSVEGGSSYNEQFF. The CDR3 nucleotides read TGTGCCAGCAGCGTAGAGGGAGGGAGTTCCTACAATGAGCAGTTCTTC.

The sample holds a few counts of this clonotype. The chain joins TRBV27 to TRBJ2-1; D gene unclear. Between the trimmed V and J ends, which lost 1 base and 9 bases, there was a span of 16 bases. The CDR3 is 15 residues long. Germline loops: CDR1 MNHEY, CDR2 SMNVEV (reference sequence). CDR3 bases: TGTGCCAGCAGTTTATTAGGTGACCGACTGGGTGAGCAGTTCTTC. The encoded protein is CASSLLGDRLGEQFF.

The chain is built from TRBV18 and TRBJ1-5; unclear D gene. The germline V and J ends were trimmed by 6 bases and 2 bases, with 14 bases remaining between them. The CDR3 covers 15 residues. The germline CDR1 and CDR2 sequences are KGHSH and LQKENI. The CDR3 nucleotides read TGTGCCAGCTCCCCCGAGGGTCGGGGCAATCAGCCCCAGCATTTT. Encoded protein: CASSPEGRGNQPQHF.

This clonotype showed up many times. This rearrangement joins TRBV9 to TRBJ2-1; D is unclear. V was trimmed by 3 bases and J by 7 bases, leaving 5 bases between them. The CDR3 totals 11 residues. CDR1 is SGDLS and CDR2 is YYNGEE in the germline V gene. The CDR3 spells CASSARNEQFF. DNA for the CDR3: TGTGCCAGCAGCGCCCGAAATGAGCAGTTCTTC.

This rearrangement joins TRBV28 to TRBJ2-7; tentatively, D is TRBD1 (6 bases). Germline values: CDR1 MDHEN, CDR2 SYDVKM. The CDR3 sequence is 17 residues long. Trimming shortened V by 4 bases and J by 0 bases, and 19 bases separated the two germline ends. The CDR3 here is CASSYPLTGPSSYEQYF. Here the CDR3 DNA reads TGTGCCAGCAGTTACCCCCTAACAGGGCCCAGCTCCTACGAGCAGTACTTC.

This clonotype was seen at least ten times. The chain recombines TRBV7-9 with TRBJ2-7; 7 bases align to TRBD1. CDR1 and CDR2 from the germline V gene are SEHNR and FQNEAQ (reference sequence). The junction had 6 bases not matched to a gene; V was cut back by 1 base and J by 0 bases. This CDR3 contains 16 residues. CDR3 coding DNA: TGTGCCAGCAGCTTAGTTCCCAGGGGGAGCTCCTACGAGCAGTACGTC. It encodes CASSLVPRGSSYEQYV.

This clonotype showed up just a few times. This chain uses TRBV19 with TRBJ1-2, with 8 positions matching TRBD1. Germline loops: CDR1 LNHDA, CDR2 SQIVND (reference sequence). CDR3 length equals 15 residues. Trimming removed 3 bases from V and 4 bases from J; junction bases left unmatched: 7. Here the CDR3 reads CASSMDGQGPYGYTF. Here the CDR3 DNA reads TGTGCCAGTAGTATGGATGGACAGGGACCCTATGGCTACACCTTC.

J is TRBJ1-1 and V is TRBV7-9, with 9 bases lining up with TRBD1. V lost 3 bases and J lost 1; bases outside the gene matches: 3. The CDR3 extends over 15 amino acids. Per germline, CDR1 SEHNR and CDR2 FQNEAQ (reference sequence). CDR3 protein: CASSFQDRGNTEAFF. For the CDR3, the DNA is TGTGCCAGCAGCTTTCAGGACAGGGGGAACACTGAAGCTTTCTTT.

This clonotype was seen a few times. The rearrangement links TRBV6-5 to TRBJ2-5, with TRBD2 matching 12 bases. With 6 bases clipped from V and 1 base from J, the junction kept 3 bases outside the gene matches. The CDR3 runs to 15 residues. The germline gives CDR1 MNHEY, CDR2 SVGAGI. The CDR3 region is CASRLAGGPQETQYF. CDR3 nucleotides: TGTGCCAGCAGACTAGCGGGGGGCCCCCAAGAGACCCAGTACTTC.

The V call is TRBV20-1, the J call TRBJ2-3; possibly TRBD1 or TRBD2 for D (6 bases each). This CDR3 has 15 residues. CDR1 and CDR2 from the germline V gene are DFQATT and SNEGSKA (reference sequence). V lost 5 bases to trimming and J lost 0 bases, with 15 bases between them. The chain's CDR3 is CSAPYWGASTDTQYF. In DNA form, the CDR3 reads TGCAGTGCTCCTTATTGGGGGGCTAGCACAGATACGCAGTATTTT.

The rearrangement links TRBV4-3 to TRBJ2-3, with 7 nucleotides matching TRBD2. After removal of 1 base from V and 6 bases from J, the junction contained 7 bases not matched to a gene. CDR3 length: 15 residues. Germline lookup yields CDR1 LGHNA and CDR2 YSLEER. Here the CDR3 reads CASSQAGGTGDTQYF. DNA for the CDR3: TGCGCCAGCAGCCAAGCGGGGGGAACCGGGGATACGCAGTATTTT.

This clonotype was counted a few times. CDR3 loop: CASSPLVGGMASNTEAFF. The CDR3 DNA sequence: TGTGCCAGCAGTCCTCTGGTGGGGGGAATGGCCTCGAACACTGAAGCTTTCTTT. The chain recombines TRBV12-3 or TRBV12-4 with TRBJ1-1, with D perhaps matching TRBD1 (5 bases). V lost 5 bases to trimming and J lost 1 base, with 23 bases between them. The CDR3 spans 18 residues.

This clonotype has just a few counts. The J gene is TRBJ2-5, the V gene TRBV11-2; D could derive from TRBD1 or TRBD2 (6 bases each). Germline V gene sequence: CDR1 SGHAT, CDR2 FQNNGV. V was pared by 1 base and J by 1 base, with 10 bases between. This CDR3 contains 15 residues. CDR3 amino acids: CASSLGGAFQETQYF. The CDR3 nucleotides are TGTGCCAGCAGCTTAGGGGGGGCCTTCCAAGAGACCCAGTACTTC.

The chain carries TRBV12-3 or TRBV12-4 and TRBJ1-1, with D perhaps matching TRBD1 (6 bases). This CDR3 comprises 16 residues. V was pared by 3 bases and J by 1 base, with 15 bases between. CDR3: CASSLALRGANTEAFF. CDR3 DNA sequence: TGTGCCAGCAGTTTGGCCCTAAGGGGGGCGAACACTGAAGCTTTCTTT.

This clonotype was counted at least ten times. The rearrangement uses TRBV7-9 and TRBJ2-3; D is undetermined. The CDR3 has 13 amino acids. The germline V gene has CDR1 SEHNR and CDR2 FQNEAQ (reference sequence). V gave up 4 bases and J gave up 3 bases, with 8 bases separating them. CDR3 sequence: CASSSPTTDTQYF. DNA of the CDR3: TGTGCCAGCAGCTCGCCGACAACAGATACGCAGTATTTT. Full variable domain (rest looked up from reference TRBV7-9 and TRBJ2-3): DTGVSQNPRHKITKRGQNVTFRCDPISEHNRLYWYRQTLGQGPEFLTYFQNEAQLEKSRLLSDRFSAERPKGSFSTLEIQRTEQGDSAMYLCASSSPTTDTQYFGPGTRLTVL.

The chain combines TRBV10-3 with TRBJ2-1; 9 bases agree with TRBD1. Unmatched junction bases numbered 13, after V lost 6 bases and J lost 1 base. Germline CDR1 and CDR2: ENHRY and SYGVKD. This CDR3 comprises 18 residues. CDR3 DNA sequence: TGTGCCATCAGACACTCAGACCCGGGACAGGGTTCCTACAATGAGCAGTTCTTC. Translated: CAIRHSDPGQGSYNEQFF.

This chain links TRBV11-2 with TRBJ1-2, with no clear D. Germline loops: CDR1 SGHAT, CDR2 FQNNGV. Between the trimmed V and J ends, which lost 5 bases and 4 bases, there was a span of 11 bases. The CDR3 has 13 amino acids. CDR3 DNA: TGTGCCAGCAGCCTTAAATCAGTCTATGGCTACACCTTC. Translated, it gives CASSLKSVYGYTF.

This clonotype was seen at least ten times. The rearrangement links TRBV7-2 to TRBJ1-1; TRBD1 agrees at 7 bases. Germline CDR1 reads SGHTA; CDR2 reads FQGNSA. The CDR3 is made up of 14 amino acids. V lost 6 bases and J lost 5; bases outside the gene matches: 9. The CDR3 loop reads CASRWSAGGTEAFF. DNA of the CDR3: TGTGCCAGCAGGTGGAGCGCAGGGGGGACTGAAGCTTTCTTT.

This clonotype turned up a few times. V is TRBV6-1 and J is TRBJ2-7; 7 bases match TRBD1. The CDR3 consists of 14 residues. V gave up 6 bases and J gave up 5 bases; unmatched junction bases: 10. CDR1 and CDR2 from the germline V gene are MNHNS and SASEGT. The CDR3 region has the DNA TGTGCCAGCAGATCCCGGGACAGTAAAAACGAGCAGTACGTC. Its protein product is CASRSRDSKNEQYV.

V gene TRBV5-5 combines with J gene TRBJ1-1; possible D gene TRBD1, 6 bases. Trimming pared 2 bases from V and 2 bases from J, leaving 16 bases between. Germline-derived CDR1 and CDR2 are SGHKS and YYEKEE (reference sequence). The CDR3 spans 16 residues. The CDR3, as DNA: TGTGCCAGCAGCTTATTCCCCCCAGGGGCTAACACTGAAGCTTTCTTT. It translates to CASSLFPPGANTEAFF. Complete variable domain (other parts from reference TRBV5-5 and TRBJ1-1): DAGVTQSPTHLIKTRGQQVTLRCSPISGHKSVSWYQQVLGQGPQFIFQYYEKEERGRGNFPDRFSARQFPNYSSELNVNALLLGDSALYLCASSLFPPGANTEAFFGQGTRLTVV.

This clonotype has a count of ten or more. The chain uses TRBV7-2 and TRBJ2-1; possible D gene TRBD2, 6 bases. This CDR3 spans 15 amino acids. Per germline, CDR1 SGHTA and CDR2 FQGNSA. V dropped 1 base and J dropped 4 bases, with 11 bases sitting between them. The CDR3, as DNA: TGTGCCAGCAGCTTAGTCGGCGGGGAGTACAATGAGCAGTTCTTC. Translation: CASSLVGGEYNEQFF.

The table lists this clonotype with a few counts. The chain uses TRBV5-5 and TRBJ2-2; D is unresolved. Trimming cost V 6 bases and J 7 bases, with 10 bases left between them. Germline values: CDR1 SGHKS, CDR2 YYEKEE (reference sequence). The CDR3 consists of 12 residues. This CDR3 reads CASTTSVGELFF. CDR3 DNA: TGTGCCAGCACCACATCGGTCGGGGAGCTGTTTTTT.

This clonotype was recorded only once. The genes are TRBV29-1 and TRBJ1-1; a weak D match, TRBD1 (5 bases). The CDR3 is made up of 14 amino acids. Per germline, CDR1 SQVTM and CDR2 ANQGSEA. Trimming took off 1 base at V and 6 bases at J, with 15 bases between the two ends. The CDR3 loop reads CSVEGRGPWAEAFF. As DNA, the CDR3 is TGCAGCGTTGAAGGTAGGGGCCCCTGGGCTGAAGCTTTCTTT.

In its sample, this clonotype was seen a few times. The chain recombines TRBV23-1 with TRBJ2-7; the match to TRBD1 covers 8 bases. TRBV23-1 is an ORF, and what it does is uncertain. V was pared by 0 bases and J by 8 bases, with 6 bases of the junction left unmatched. The CDR3 runs 14 residues. Here the CDR3 reads CASSQSNRGEKQYF. CDR3 in DNA: TGCGCCAGCAGTCAATCGAACAGGGGGGAAAAGCAGTACTTC.

The gene calls are TRBV6-5 and TRBJ2-5; D uncertain. Germline V gives CDR1 MNHEY, CDR2 SVGAGI. V lost 6 bases to trimming and J lost 3 bases, with 5 bases between them. The CDR3 totals 11 residues. CDR3 DNA sequence: TGTGCCAGCAGGTCGAAAGAGACCCAGTACTTC. It translates to CASRSKETQYF.